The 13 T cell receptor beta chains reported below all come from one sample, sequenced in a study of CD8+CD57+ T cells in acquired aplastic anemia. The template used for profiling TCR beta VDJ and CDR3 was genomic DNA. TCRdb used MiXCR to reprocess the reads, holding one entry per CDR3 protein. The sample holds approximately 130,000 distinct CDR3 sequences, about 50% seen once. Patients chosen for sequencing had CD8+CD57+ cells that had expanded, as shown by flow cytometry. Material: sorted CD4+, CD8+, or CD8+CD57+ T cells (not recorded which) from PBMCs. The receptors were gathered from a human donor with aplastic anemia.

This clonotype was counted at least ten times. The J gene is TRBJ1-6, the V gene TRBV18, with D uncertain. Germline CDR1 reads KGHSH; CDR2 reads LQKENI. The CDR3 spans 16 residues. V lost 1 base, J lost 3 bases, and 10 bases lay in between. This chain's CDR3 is CASSPLGPRYNSPLHF. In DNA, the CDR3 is TGTGCCAGCTCACCACTTGGGCCCCGCTATAATTCACCCCTCCACTTT.

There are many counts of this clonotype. CDR3 coding DNA: TGTGCCAGCAGCGTTGAAACAGATACGCAGTATTTT. Protein product: CASSVETDTQYF. The chain is built from TRBV7-9 and TRBJ2-3; D is unresolved. The V end was cut by 5 bases, the J end by 3 bases, with 6 bases between. Germline values: CDR1 SEHNR, CDR2 FQNEAQ (reference sequence). CDR3 length: 12 amino acids.

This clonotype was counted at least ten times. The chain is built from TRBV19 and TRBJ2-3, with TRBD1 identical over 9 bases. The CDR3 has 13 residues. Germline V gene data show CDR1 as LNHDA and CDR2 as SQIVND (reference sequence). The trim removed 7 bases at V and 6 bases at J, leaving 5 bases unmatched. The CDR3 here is CASTGTGYDTQYF. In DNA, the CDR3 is TGTGCCAGTACCGGGACAGGGTATGATACGCAGTATTTT.

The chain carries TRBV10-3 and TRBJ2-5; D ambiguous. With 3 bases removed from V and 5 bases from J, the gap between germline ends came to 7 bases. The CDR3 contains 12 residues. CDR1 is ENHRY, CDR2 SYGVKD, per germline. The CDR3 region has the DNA TGTGCCATCAGTGATCTCGGGGAGACCCAGTACTTC. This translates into CAISDLGETQYF.

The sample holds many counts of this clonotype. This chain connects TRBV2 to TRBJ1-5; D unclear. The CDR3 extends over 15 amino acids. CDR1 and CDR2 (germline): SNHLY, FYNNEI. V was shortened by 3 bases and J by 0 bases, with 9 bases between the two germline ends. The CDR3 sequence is CASSDPYDSNQPQHF. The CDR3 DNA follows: TGTGCCAGCAGTGATCCTTACGATAGCAATCAGCCCCAGCATTTT.

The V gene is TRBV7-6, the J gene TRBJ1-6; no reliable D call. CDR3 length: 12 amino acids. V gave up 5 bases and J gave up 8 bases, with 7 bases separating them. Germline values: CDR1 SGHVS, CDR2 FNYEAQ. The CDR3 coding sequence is TGTGCCAGCAGCATAAACGATTCACCCCTCCACTTT. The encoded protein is CASSINDSPLHF.

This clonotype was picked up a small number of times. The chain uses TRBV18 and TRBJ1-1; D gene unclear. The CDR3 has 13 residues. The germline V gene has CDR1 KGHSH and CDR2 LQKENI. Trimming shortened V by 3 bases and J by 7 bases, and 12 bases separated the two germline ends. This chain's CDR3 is CASSPDDGIEAFF. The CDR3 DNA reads TGTGCCAGCTCACCCGATGACGGAATTGAAGCTTTCTTT. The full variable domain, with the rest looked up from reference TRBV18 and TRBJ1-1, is NAGVMQNPRHLVRRRGQEARLRCSPMKGHSHVYWYRQLPEEGLKFMVYLQKENIIDESGMPKERFSAEFPKEGPSILRIQQVVRGDSAAYFCASSPDDGIEAFFGQGTRLTVV.

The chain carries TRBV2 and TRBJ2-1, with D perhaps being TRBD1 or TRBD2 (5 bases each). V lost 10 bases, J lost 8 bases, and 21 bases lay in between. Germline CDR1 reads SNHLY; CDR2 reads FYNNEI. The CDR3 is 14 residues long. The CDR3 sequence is CAITLRGVGYEQFF. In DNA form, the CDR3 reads TGTGCCATCACCCTCCGGGGCGTAGGTTATGAGCAGTTCTTC. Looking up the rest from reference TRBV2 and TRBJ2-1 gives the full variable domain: EPEVTQTPSHQVTQMGQEVILRCVPISNHLYFYWYRQILGQKVEFLVSFYNNEISEKSEIFDDQFSVERPDGSNFTLKIRSTKLEDSAMYFCAITLRGVGYEQFFGPGTRLTVL.

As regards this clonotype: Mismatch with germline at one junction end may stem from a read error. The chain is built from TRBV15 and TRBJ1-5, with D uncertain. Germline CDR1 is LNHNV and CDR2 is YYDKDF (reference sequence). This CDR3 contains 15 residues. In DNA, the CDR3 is TGTGCCACCGGCAGAGGTGGGATTAGCAATCAGCCCCAGCATTTT. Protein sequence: CATGRGGISNQPQHF.

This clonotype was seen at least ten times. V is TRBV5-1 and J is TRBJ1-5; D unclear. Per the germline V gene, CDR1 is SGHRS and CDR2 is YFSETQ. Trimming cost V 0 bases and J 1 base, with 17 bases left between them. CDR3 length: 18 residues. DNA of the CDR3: TGCGCCAGCAGCTTGGTTCGAGGGAGAGGGTGGAGCAATCAGCCCCAGCATTTT. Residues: CASSLVRGRGWSNQPQHF.

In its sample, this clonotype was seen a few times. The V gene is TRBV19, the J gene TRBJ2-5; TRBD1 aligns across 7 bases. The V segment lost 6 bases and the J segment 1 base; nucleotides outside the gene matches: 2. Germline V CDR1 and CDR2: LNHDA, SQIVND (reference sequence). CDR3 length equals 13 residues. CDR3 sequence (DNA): TGTGCCAGTAGAAGGACAGGCCAAGAGACCCAGTACTTC. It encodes CASRRTGQETQYF.

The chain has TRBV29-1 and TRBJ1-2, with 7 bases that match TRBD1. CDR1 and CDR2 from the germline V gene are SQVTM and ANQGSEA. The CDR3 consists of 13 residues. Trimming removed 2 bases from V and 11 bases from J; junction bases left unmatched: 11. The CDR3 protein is CSVEPTGLGGYTF. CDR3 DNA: TGCAGCGTTGAACCGACAGGGCTGGGAGGTTACACCTTC.

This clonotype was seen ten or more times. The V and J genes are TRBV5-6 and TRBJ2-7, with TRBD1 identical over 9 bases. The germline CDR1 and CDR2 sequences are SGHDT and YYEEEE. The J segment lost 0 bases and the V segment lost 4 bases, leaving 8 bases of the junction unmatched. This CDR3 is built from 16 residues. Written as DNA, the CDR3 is TGTGCCAGCAGCGGATCCGGGACAGGGATCTCCTACGAGCAGTACTTC. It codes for CASSGSGTGISYEQYF.